This TCR beta chain was captured in a study of Graves' ophthalmopathy and Graves' hyperthyroidism. Across the study: Before any treatment was given, at initial diagnosis, peripheral blood was collected.

This clonotype has at least ten counts. What it binds is not known. General study points: Blood also carried most expanded thyroid clonotypes exceeding 0.001 frequency.

In germline, CDR1 is SGHVS, CDR2 FQNEAQ. V gave up 1 base and J gave up 10 bases, with 17 bases separating them. This CDR3 comprises 15 residues. Stable hyperthyroidism denotes an absence of ophthalmopathy throughout 18 months of follow-up. The authors amplified TCR beta CDR3 regions from RNA transcripts. Investigators did first-round RT-PCR with HTBI primers, then second-round multiplex PCR. TCRdb redid the calling of the multiplex PCR reads with MiXCR, one entry per CDR3 protein. Of a few hundred thousand distinct CDR3 sequences in the sample, 15% to 19% were seen once. This clonotype originated in a woman under 30 with stable Graves' hyperthyroidism. Sequencing input: peripheral blood. The chain recombines TRBV7-8 with TRBJ1-5; D gene uncertain. CDR3 residues: CASSLGGGRLLPQHF. The CDR3 DNA reads TGTGCCAGCAGCTTAGGAGGAGGGAGGCTTCTTCCCCAGCATTTT.